Each of the 5 T cell receptor beta chains below was sequenced from the same sample in a study of radiotherapy plus CTLA-4 blockade in lung cancer. Generated by immunoSEQ multiplex PCR, the TCRdb table keeps only in-frame clones and is missing some. The sample carries about 98,000 clones, roughly 80% recorded once. The sample in question was peripheral blood, obtained from a patient treated with radiotherapy plus ipilimumab. The receptors originated from a human donor with non-small cell lung cancer who had a partial response to radiotherapy plus ipilimumab.

V and J are TRBV7-6 and TRBJ1-1; a weak D match, TRBD1 (6 bases). The V gene lost 3 bases and the J gene lost 7 bases, with 12 bases spanning the gap. Germline assignment: CDR1 SGHVS and CDR2 FNYEAQ. CDR3 length: 13 amino acids. CDR3 residues: CASSLKTGLEAFF. CDR3 in DNA: TGTGCCAGCAGCTTGAAGACAGGCCTTGAAGCTTTCTTT.

The chain recombines TRBV4-1 with TRBJ1-5, with D perhaps matching TRBD1 (5 bases). This CDR3 spans 15 amino acids. Germline V gene sequence: CDR1 MGHRA, CDR2 YSYEKL. V shed 0 bases and J shed 4 bases, with 10 bases lying between them. CDR3 protein: CASSQEGHQNQPQHF. CDR3 sequence (DNA): TGCGCCAGCAGCCAAGAAGGACATCAGAATCAGCCCCAGCATTTT.

The chain links TRBV7-2 to TRBJ2-2; 7 nucleotides agree with TRBD2. Germline CDR1 reads SGHTA; CDR2 reads FQGNSA. The CDR3 has 15 amino acids. The junction had 8 bases not matched to a gene; V was cut back by 6 bases and J by 4 bases. The CDR3 here is CASSVEAGITGELFF. The CDR3 bases are TGTGCCAGCAGTGTTGAAGCGGGGATCACCGGGGAGCTGTTTTTT.

V and J are TRBV5-4 and TRBJ1-3, with 7 bases matching TRBD1. The CDR3 contains 14 residues. Per germline, CDR1 SGHNT and CDR2 YYREEE (reference sequence). V shed 2 bases and J 2 bases; nucleotides not matched to a gene: 1. The CDR3 region has the DNA TGTGCCAGCAGCTTTACAGGGGCTGGAAACACCATATATTTT. Protein: CASSFTGAGNTIYF.

The gene calls are TRBV19 and TRBJ2-7; 9 nucleotides line up with TRBD1. V shed 6 bases and J 2 bases; nucleotides not matched to a gene: 5. CDR3 length equals 14 residues. Germline V CDR1 and CDR2: LNHDA, SQIVND (reference sequence). CDR3 sequence (DNA): TGTGCCAGTAGCCTTTGGGACAGGGCCTACGAGCAGTACTTC. It is translated as CASSLWDRAYEQYF.